This T cell receptor (beta chain) was captured in a study of PD-L1 blockade in urothelial cancer. For the study at large: Dosed intravenously at 1,200 mg every 3 weeks, atezolizumab was initiated by patients around 2014. Each patient had 0 to 3 earlier chemotherapy regimens.

Synthetically made TCR analog templates were put into each PCR as spikes. Assay used: immunoSEQ multiplex PCR; TCRdb lists only in-frame clones, some missing. The sample holds under 55,000 clones; almost 85% are singletons and the top ten take 13%. The time point denotes: peripheral blood 6 weeks after treatment start. Trimming stripped 5 bases from V and 1 base from J, with 11 bases between. This CDR3 has 14 amino acids. CDR1 and CDR2 (germline): MNHNS, SASEGT. The source is a man in his 60s with urothelial cancer. The sample here was PBMCs, taken around atezolizumab (anti-PD-L1) treatment. The chain recombines TRBV6-1 with TRBJ2-5; D ambiguous. CDR3 region: CASSTSGTQETQYF. The CDR3, as DNA: TGTGCCAGCAGTACCTCGGGTACCCAAGAGACCCAGTACTTC.